This T cell receptor beta chain was profiled in a study of CD4 T cells in relation to SARS-CoV-2 and coronaviruses. The CDR3 loop spans 12 amino acids. Germline values: CDR1 MNHEY, CDR2 SMNVEV (reference sequence). Trimming took off 4 bases at V and 6 bases at J, with 8 bases between the two ends. Comments on this clone: Its target is not known.

Roughly 10^5 naive or memory CD4+ cells were cultured with CEF peptides for roughly 10 days. Repertoires were generated with immunoSEQ multiplex PCR, while TCRdb's copy carries only in-frame clones and drops some. The table shows roughly 38,000 clones, with 84% occurring only once. The sequence was obtained from an adult with COVID-19. Sequenced input: naive CD4+ T cells from PBMCs, cultured in vitro. The sample's subset: naive CD4+ T cells isolated by negative enrichment. V gene TRBV27 combines with J gene TRBJ2-3; D is possibly TRBD1 (6 bases). CDR3 residues: CASSSTGDTQYF. The CDR3 DNA reads as TGTGCCAGCAGTTCCACAGGGGATACGCAGTATTTT.